This T cell receptor (beta chain) was observed in a study of identical twins. The J segment lost 3 bases and the V segment lost 5 bases, leaving 10 bases of the junction unmatched. The CDR3 totals 15 residues. Germline V gene sequence: CDR1 LNHNV, CDR2 YYDKDF (reference sequence). Many counts were recorded for this clonotype. Its antigen is undetermined. TCRdb processed the 5' RACE reads anew with MiXCR; each CDR3 protein has one entry. The sample contains around 370,000 distinct CDR3 sequences, 9% to 10% of which appear only once. Among all donors, each was a healthy Caucasian. General study points: Memory repertoires showed no such pattern, whereas abundant cord blood beta clonotypes carried fewer insertions.

Sample: naive T cells sorted from blood. The gene calls are TRBV15 and TRBJ2-7; 7 bases line up with TRBD1. This receptor was identified in a woman in her fifties or sixties in good health. This CDR3 reads CATSSPRDSYYEQYF. The CDR3 DNA reads as TGTGCCACCAGCTCTCCCCGGGACAGTTACTACGAGCAGTACTTC.